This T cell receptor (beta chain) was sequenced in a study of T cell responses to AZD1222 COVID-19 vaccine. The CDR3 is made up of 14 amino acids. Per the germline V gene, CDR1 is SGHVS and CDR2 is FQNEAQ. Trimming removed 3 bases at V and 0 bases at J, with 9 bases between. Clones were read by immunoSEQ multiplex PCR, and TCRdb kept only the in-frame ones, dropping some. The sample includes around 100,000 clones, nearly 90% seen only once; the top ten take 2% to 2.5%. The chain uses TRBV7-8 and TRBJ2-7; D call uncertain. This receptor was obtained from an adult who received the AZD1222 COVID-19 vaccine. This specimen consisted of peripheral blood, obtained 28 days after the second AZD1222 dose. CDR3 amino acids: CASSFAKSSYEQYF. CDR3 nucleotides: TGTGCCAGCAGCTTTGCGAAGAGCTCCTACGAGCAGTACTTC.